This T cell receptor beta chain was sequenced in a study of control samples from healthy donors and cancer patients (dated by TCRdb to about 2020). Deletion took 2 bases off V and 5 bases off J, with a span of 9 bases between the germline ends. CDR3 length: 14 amino acids, cysteine to phenylalanine. Solely the CDR3 DNA is kept, with 42 bases framed from the first base. The germline V gene specifies MNHEY as CDR1 and SVGAGI as CDR2. Library preparation employed the immunoSEQ multiplex PCR assay. TCRdb took this table from immuneACCESS and kept in-frame rearrangements with V and J called. Such tables lack part of the clones; where checked against another copy, unresolved V genes explain under half of the gap, and the rest is unexplained. Within this sample are some 19,000 clones, with around four fifths of them counted one time only. 20% to 25% of the sample is taken by the ten largest. Turning to this clone: Its antigen is unknown. Base-call qualities are not available, and no considerably larger clone is one nucleotide away.

The V and J genes are TRBV6-5 and TRBJ2-2; confidence is insufficient to name the D gene. Sequencing was carried out using PBMCs. The TCR originated in a man in his 60s with colorectal cancer. CDR3 loop: CASSYKLGTGELFF. The nucleotide sequence is given as TGTGCCAGCAGTTACAAATTAGGGACCGGGGAGCTGTTTTTT.